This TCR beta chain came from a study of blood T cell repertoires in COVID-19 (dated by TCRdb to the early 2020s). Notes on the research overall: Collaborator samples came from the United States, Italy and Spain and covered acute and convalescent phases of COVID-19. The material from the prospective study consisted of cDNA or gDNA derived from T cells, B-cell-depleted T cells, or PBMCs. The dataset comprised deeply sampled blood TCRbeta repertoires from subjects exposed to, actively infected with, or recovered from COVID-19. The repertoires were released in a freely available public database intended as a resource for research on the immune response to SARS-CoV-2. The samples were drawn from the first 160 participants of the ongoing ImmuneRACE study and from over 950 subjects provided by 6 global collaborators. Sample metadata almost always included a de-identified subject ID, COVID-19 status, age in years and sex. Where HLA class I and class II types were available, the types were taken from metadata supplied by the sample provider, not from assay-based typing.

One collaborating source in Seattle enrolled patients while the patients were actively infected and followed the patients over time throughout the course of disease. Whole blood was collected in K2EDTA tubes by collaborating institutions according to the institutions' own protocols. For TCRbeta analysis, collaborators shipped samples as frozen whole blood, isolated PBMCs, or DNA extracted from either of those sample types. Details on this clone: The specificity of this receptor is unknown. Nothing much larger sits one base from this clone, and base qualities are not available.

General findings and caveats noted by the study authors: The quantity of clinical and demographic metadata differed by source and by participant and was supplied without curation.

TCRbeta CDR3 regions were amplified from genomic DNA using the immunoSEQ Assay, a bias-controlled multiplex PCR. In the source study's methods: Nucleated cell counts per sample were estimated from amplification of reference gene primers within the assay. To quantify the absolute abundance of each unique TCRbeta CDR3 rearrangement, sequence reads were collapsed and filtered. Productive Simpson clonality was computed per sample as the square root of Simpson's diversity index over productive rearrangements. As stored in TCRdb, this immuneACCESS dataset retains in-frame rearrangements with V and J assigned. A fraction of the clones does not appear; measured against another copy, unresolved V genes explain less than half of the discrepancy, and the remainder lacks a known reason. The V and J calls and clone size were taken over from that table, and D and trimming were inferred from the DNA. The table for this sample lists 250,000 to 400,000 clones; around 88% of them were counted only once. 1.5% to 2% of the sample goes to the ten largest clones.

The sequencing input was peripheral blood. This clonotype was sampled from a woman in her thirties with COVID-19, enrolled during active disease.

Here the CDR3 is given as CASSALAGAPETQYF. The DNA sequence is TGTGCCAGCAGTGCACTAGCGGGGGCCCCAGAGACCCAGTACTTC. This chain is built from TRBV6-6 and TRBJ2-5; the junction holds 11 bases that match TRBD2. CDR1 and CDR2 were assigned from the germline V gene (reference sequence) as MNHNY and SVGAGI. V is cut back by 5 bases and J by 4 bases, with 6 bases in the junction unmatched. The CDR3 goes from the cysteine to the phenylalanine over 15 residues. Of all the DNA, just the CDR3 is kept, 45 bases in frame from base 1.